This is a list of T cell receptor beta chains from one sample in a study of OX40 agonist ivuxolimab in advanced cancers. Profiling relied on immunoSEQ multiplex PCR, and the TCRdb table lists in-frame clones only, not all of them. Seen here are about 70,000 clones, around 90% observed once, and the top ten hold 7.6%. The material was CD4+ or CD8+ T cells sorted from blood, obtained in a trial of the OX40 agonist ivuxolimab. The receptors shown here come from an adult with an advanced solid tumor such as melanoma, head and neck, liver or kidney cancer. Both conserved end residues are part of each CDR3. D genes are given only for firm matches. A row's size may be missing; if present it is once, few, many or a size class.

D,V,size,J,CDR3,DNA
.,TRBV6-4,.,TRBJ2-5,CASSEGSQETQYF,TGTGCCAGCAGTGAGGGGAGCCAGGAGACCCAGTACTTC
.,TRBV27,.,TRBJ2-2,CASSTGLAGELFF,TGTGCCAGCAGTACAGGGCTCGCCGGGGAGCTGTTTTTT
.,TRBV6-4,.,TRBJ2-7,CASSERDTYEQYF,TGTGCCAGCAGTGAAAGGGACACCTACGAGCAGTACTTC
.,TRBV7-9,.,TRBJ1-1,CASIGTPYAEAFF,TGTGCCAGCATTGGGACCCCTTACGCTGAAGCTTTCTTT
.,TRBV4-3,once,TRBJ1-2,CASSQDRWDNGYTF,TGCGCCAGCAGCCAAGATAGGTGGGATAATGGCTACACCTTC
TRBD2,TRBV5-6,.,TRBJ2-1,CASRAGGPGNEQFF,TGTGCCAGCAGAGCGGGGGGGCCAGGTAATGAGCAGTTCTTC
.,TRBV7-6,.,TRBJ2-5,CASSPEGRQETQYF,TGTGCCAGCAGCCCAGAGGGCAGACAAGAGACCCAGTACTTC
.,TRBV4-3,once,TRBJ1-1,CASSQGGNTEAFF,TGCGCCAGCAGCCAAGGAGGCAACACTGAAGCTTTCTTT
TRBD2,TRBV7-8,.,TRBJ2-2,CASSLNVPSGGSGFTGELFF,TGTGCCAGCAGCTTAAACGTACCTAGCGGGGGCTCCGGGTTCACCGGGGAGCTGTTTTTT
.,TRBV4-2,.,TRBJ2-1,CASSQEKGLFNEQFF,TGTGCCAGCAGCCAAGAGAAGGGGCTTTTCAATGAGCAGTTCTTC
.,TRBV10-3,.,TRBJ1-2,CAIMGGFGYTF,TGTGCCATCATGGGAGGGTTTGGCTACACCTTC
TRBD2,TRBV7-9,.,TRBJ2-2,CASSLYRLAGALNTGELFF,TGTGCCAGCAGCTTATACAGACTAGCGGGGGCCTTAAACACCGGGGAGCTGTTTTTT
.,TRBV9,.,TRBJ1-1,CASSAGLNTEAFF,TGTGCCAGCAGCGCAGGCCTTAACACTGAAGCTTTCTTT
TRBD2,TRBV7-6,once,TRBJ2-3,CASSLPRGGGGRKADTQYF,TGTGCCAGCAGCCTGCCTAGGGGAGGCGGGGGGCGTAAGGCAGATACGCAGTATTTT
.,TRBV29-1,.,TRBJ1-2,CSVEDYDRVLGANYGYTF,TGCAGCGTTGAAGATTACGATAGGGTTCTGGGGGCCAACTATGGCTACACCTTC
TRBD1,TRBV19,.,TRBJ2-1,CASSIVRQGYEQFF,TGTGCCAGTAGTATAGTTCGACAGGGCTATGAGCAGTTCTTC
TRBD1,TRBV7-3,.,TRBJ2-1,CASSSDRAPYNEQFF,TGTGCCAGCAGCTCGGACAGGGCCCCCTACAATGAGCAGTTCTTC
.,TRBV27,.,TRBJ2-7,CASTLGPPTGLGVYEQYF,TGTGCCAGCACCCTAGGGCCCCCGACAGGTCTAGGGGTCTACGAGCAGTACTTC
.,TRBV7-2,.,TRBJ2-1,CASSLGSYNEQFF,TGTGCCAGCAGCTTAGGATCCTACAATGAGCAGTTCTTC
.,TRBV6-1,.,TRBJ1-3,CASSVPGGGIGNTIYF,TGTGCCAGCAGTGTCCCGGGGGGGGGCATTGGAAACACCATATATTTT
.,TRBV6-1,.,TRBJ1-5,CASSEFWGDQPQHF,TGTGCCAGCAGTGAATTTTGGGGTGATCAGCCCCAGCATTTT
.,TRBV9,.,TRBJ1-2,CASSGLDSLIYGYTF,TGTGCCAGCAGCGGTCTCGACAGCCTCATCTATGGCTACACCTTC
.,TRBV7-6,.,TRBJ1-2,CASSPGGPGERANYGYTF,TGTGCCAGCAGCCCCGGGGGGCCAGGGGAGCGAGCTAACTATGGCTACACCTTC
TRBD1,TRBV4-1,once,TRBJ2-7,CASSHLGQGYEQYF,TGCGCCAGCAGCCACCTTGGACAGGGCTACGAGCAGTACTTC
.,TRBV7-9,.,TRBJ2-3,CASSSFEGTDTQYF,TGTGCCAGCAGCTCGTTCGAGGGCACAGATACGCAGTATTTT
TRBD2,TRBV11-2,.,TRBJ2-7,CASSLGAGAYEQYF,TGTGCCAGCAGCTTAGGGGCGGGGGCCTACGAGCAGTACTTC
.,TRBV29-1,.,TRBJ2-6,CSVVGGTGANVLTF,TGCAGCGTTGTAGGGGGGACTGGGGCCAACGTCCTGACTTTC
TRBD1,TRBV13,.,TRBJ2-1,CASSHSGTAYNEQFF,TGTGCCAGCAGTCATTCAGGGACAGCTTACAATGAGCAGTTCTTC
.,TRBV15,once,TRBJ2-1,CATSRDRSSYNEQFF,TGTGCCACCAGCAGAGATCGGAGCTCCTACAATGAGCAGTTCTTC
.,TRBV7-8,.,TRBJ2-7,CASSLGRAYEQYF,TGTGCCAGCAGCTTAGGCAGGGCTTACGAGCAGTACTTC
.,TRBV5-3,.,TRBJ1-5,CASRNGVGNQPQHF,TGTGCCAGCAGAAATGGGGTCGGCAATCAGCCCCAGCATTTT
.,TRBV27,.,TRBJ2-1,CASSWGSDNKQFF,TGTGCCAGCAGTTGGGGATCCGACAATAAGCAGTTCTTC
TRBD1,TRBV10-3,.,TRBJ2-1,CAISELWTGDYNEQFF,TGTGCCATCAGTGAACTCTGGACAGGAGACTACAATGAGCAGTTCTTC
.,TRBV5-4,.,TRBJ1-4,CASSLGGGIGEKLFF,TGTGCCAGCAGCTTGGGTGGGGGAATAGGTGAAAAACTGTTTTTT
.,TRBV9,few,TRBJ1-2,CASSPRQTNYGYTF,TGTGCCAGCAGCCCCCGACAGACTAACTATGGCTACACCTTC
TRBD2,TRBV27,.,TRBJ2-7,CASSLALASSYEQYF,TGTGCCAGCAGTTTAGCACTAGCGAGCTCCTACGAGCAGTACTTC
.,TRBV18,.,TRBJ1-5,CASSPTGGNQPQHF,TGTGCCAGCTCACCGACAGGAGGCAATCAGCCCCAGCATTTT
.,TRBV13,.,TRBJ2-7,CASSLRSREQYF,TGTGCCAGCAGCTTGCGGTCAAGGGAGCAGTACTTC
.,TRBV27,.,TRBJ1-3,CASSLGPSPIGNTIYF,TGTGCCAGCAGTTTAGGGCCCTCGCCGATTGGAAACACCATATATTTT
.,TRBV13,.,TRBJ2-1,CASSLVDEQFF,TGTGCCAGCAGCTTAGTTGATGAGCAGTTCTTC
TRBD2,TRBV11-2,.,TRBJ2-5,CASTLAGGQETQYF,TGTGCCAGCACCCTAGCGGGCGGACAAGAGACCCAGTACTTC
TRBD2,TRBV30,once,TRBJ2-3,CAWSRGAGGSTDTQYF,TGTGCCTGGAGTCGGGGTGCGGGGGGGAGCACAGATACGCAGTATTTT
.,TRBV2,.,TRBJ1-4,CASRIDLTGTTNEKLFF,TGTGCCAGCAGGATCGACCTTACAGGGACAACTAATGAAAAACTGTTTTTT
.,TRBV19,.,TRBJ2-7,CASSPRPLNDGQYF,TGTGCCAGTAGTCCGAGACCGCTCAATGACGGGCAGTACTTC
.,TRBV13,.,TRBJ2-5,CASSRETQYF,TGTGCCAGCAGCCGAGAGACCCAGTACTTC
.,TRBV5-5,.,TRBJ2-6,CASSLLFSGANVLTF,TGTGCCAGCAGCTTGCTTTTCTCTGGGGCCAACGTCCTGACTTTC
.,TRBV27,.,TRBJ1-1,CASRLGNTEAFF,TGTGCCAGCAGACTCGGGAACACTGAAGCTTTCTTT
.,TRBV7-9,few,TRBJ2-7,CASSLPVRSYEQYF,TGTGCCAGCAGCTTACCAGTCCGCTCCTACGAGCAGTACTTC
.,TRBV5-1,.,TRBJ1-1,CASSFSRNLGTTEAFF,TGCGCCAGCAGCTTTTCACGCAATTTAGGAACAACTGAAGCTTTCTTT
.,TRBV11-2,.,TRBJ2-2,CASSSPRDKVPGELFF,TGTGCCAGCAGCTCTCCTCGGGACAAAGTCCCCGGGGAGCTGTTTTTT
.,TRBV4-1,once,TRBJ2-5,CASSQVYEETQYF,TGCGCCAGCAGCCAAGTATATGAAGAGACCCAGTACTTC
.,TRBV9,.,TRBJ1-1,CASSVGVAVKNTEAFF,TGTGCCAGCAGCGTAGGTGTGGCCGTGAAGAACACTGAAGCTTTCTTT
TRBD2,TRBV2,.,TRBJ2-5,CASSGWRGGDKETQYF,TGTGCCAGCAGTGGATGGCGGGGGGGTGACAAAGAGACCCAGTACTTC
TRBD1,TRBV27,once,TRBJ1-1,CASSLSRGSTEAFF,TGTGCCAGCAGTTTATCCAGGGGGAGCACTGAAGCTTTCTTT